This is a list of T cell receptor beta chains from one sample in a study of CD8 T cells in ankylosing spondylitis. TCRdb reprocessed the 5' RACE reads via MiXCR and lists one record per CDR3 protein. The repertoire holds a few hundred thousand distinct CDR3 sequences, with 15% to 20% as singletons. Input material: blood, either unsorted or a sorted T cell fraction (not recorded which). All receptors come from a male donor with ankylosing spondylitis or in good health (not recorded which). Both conserved end residues are part of each CDR3. A D gene is named only where the DNA matches it firmly. Expanded clones get a size class; other rows say once, few or many, or leave the size out.

len: 17; j_gene: TRBJ2-1; v_gene: TRBV21-1; d_gene: -; abundance: -; CDR3aa: CASSKLPYLPEYNEQFF; CDR3nt: TGTGCCAGCAGCAAATTACCCTACCTCCCCGAATACAATGAGCAGTTCTTC
len: 13; j_gene: TRBJ2-1; v_gene: TRBV6-1; d_gene: TRBD2; abundance: -; CDR3aa: CASNGLAGGEQFF; CDR3nt: TGTGCCAGCAATGGACTAGCGGGAGGAGAGCAGTTCTTC
len: 21; j_gene: TRBJ1-4; v_gene: TRBV7-6; d_gene: -; abundance: -; CDR3aa: CASSLRGKIGPEALVEVELFF; CDR3nt: TGTGCCAGCAGCTTACGTGGGAAGATTGGTCCGGAAGCCCTCGTAGAGGTTGAACTGTTTTTT
len: 14; j_gene: TRBJ2-5; v_gene: TRBV7-9; d_gene: TRBD1; abundance: many; CDR3aa: CASSSRQGQETQYF; CDR3nt: TGTGCCAGCAGCTCTAGACAGGGACAAGAGACCCAGTACTTC
len: 19; j_gene: TRBJ2-5; v_gene: TRBV4-2; d_gene: TRBD2; abundance: -; CDR3aa: CASSQDLTSGRWVQETQYF; CDR3nt: TGTGCCAGCAGCCAAGATCTCACTAGCGGGAGGTGGGTCCAAGAGACCCAGTACTTC
len: 16; j_gene: TRBJ2-5; v_gene: TRBV4-1; d_gene: TRBD2; abundance: many; CDR3aa: CASSHRAGEYLETQYF; CDR3nt: TGCGCCAGCAGCCACAGGGCGGGAGAATACTTGGAGACCCAGTACTTC
len: 13; j_gene: TRBJ2-5; v_gene: TRBV12-3/TRBV12-4; d_gene: -; abundance: many; CDR3aa: CASGFAAQETQYF; CDR3nt: TGTGCCAGCGGGTTTGCCGCCCAAGAGACCCAGTACTTC
len: 17; j_gene: TRBJ2-7; v_gene: TRBV25-1; d_gene: TRBD2; abundance: few; CDR3aa: CASSGLNREGAAYEQYF; CDR3nt: TGTGCCAGCAGTGGCCTTAACCGGGAGGGAGCAGCCTACGAGCAGTACTTC
len: 13; j_gene: TRBJ2-3; v_gene: TRBV7-8; d_gene: TRBD1; abundance: few; CDR3aa: CASQAGGRDTQYF; CDR3nt: TGTGCCAGCCAGGCAGGGGGCCGGGATACGCAGTATTTT
len: 14; j_gene: TRBJ1-6; v_gene: TRBV27; d_gene: TRBD1; abundance: -; CDR3aa: CASSLGTGDSPLHF; CDR3nt: TGTGCCAGCAGTTTAGGGACAGGAGATTCACCCCTCCACTTT
len: 14; j_gene: TRBJ2-3; v_gene: TRBV14; d_gene: -; abundance: -; CDR3aa: CASSQLRLTDTQYF; CDR3nt: TGTGCCAGCAGCCAACTTCGCCTCACAGATACGCAGTATTTT
len: 14; j_gene: TRBJ2-1; v_gene: TRBV6-5; d_gene: -; abundance: -; CDR3aa: CASSFDGNYNEQFF; CDR3nt: TGTGCCAGCAGTTTCGACGGGAACTACAATGAGCAGTTCTTC
len: 14; j_gene: TRBJ2-1; v_gene: TRBV27; d_gene: -; abundance: many; CDR3aa: CASSLLLQPAEQFF; CDR3nt: TGTGCCAGCAGCCTTCTCTTACAACCTGCTGAGCAGTTCTTC
len: 18; j_gene: TRBJ2-3; v_gene: TRBV4-2; d_gene: -; abundance: -; CDR3aa: CASSPGVWVLGAQDTQYF; CDR3nt: TGTGCCAGCAGCCCAGGGGTTTGGGTTTTGGGAGCACAAGATACGCAGTATTTT
len: 16; j_gene: TRBJ2-4; v_gene: TRBV7-2; d_gene: -; abundance: -; CDR3aa: CASSLGATIAKNIQYF; CDR3nt: TGTGCCAGCAGCTTGGGGGCTACTATAGCCAAAAACATTCAGTACTTC
len: 16; j_gene: TRBJ2-1; v_gene: TRBV16; d_gene: TRBD1; abundance: few; CDR3aa: CASSQGGQGSWNEQFF; CDR3nt: TGTGCCAGCAGCCAAGGCGGACAGGGTAGTTGGAATGAGCAGTTCTTC
len: 17; j_gene: TRBJ2-4; v_gene: TRBV12-3/TRBV12-4; d_gene: TRBD1; abundance: -; CDR3aa: CASSPTRQGWTKNIQYF; CDR3nt: TGTGCCAGCAGTCCAACGAGACAGGGATGGACCAAAAACATTCAGTACTTC
len: 13; j_gene: TRBJ2-1; v_gene: TRBV3-1; d_gene: -; abundance: few; CDR3aa: CASSDWNDNEQFF; CDR3nt: TGTGCCAGCAGTGACTGGAACGACAATGAGCAGTTCTTC
len: 16; j_gene: TRBJ1-1; v_gene: TRBV7-6; d_gene: -; abundance: -; CDR3aa: CASSLLSTVMNTEAFF; CDR3nt: TGTGCCAGCAGCTTACTATCGACAGTCATGAACACTGAAGCTTTCTTT
len: 16; j_gene: TRBJ2-1; v_gene: TRBV7-2; d_gene: TRBD2; abundance: -; CDR3aa: CASSRGLANSYNEQFF; CDR3nt: TGTGCCAGCAGCCGCGGACTAGCGAACTCCTACAATGAGCAGTTCTTC
len: 16; j_gene: TRBJ1-1; v_gene: TRBV28; d_gene: TRBD1; abundance: -; CDR3aa: CASSLKTGAVNTEAFF; CDR3nt: TGTGCCAGCAGTTTGAAGACAGGGGCGGTGAACACTGAAGCTTTCTTT
len: 15; j_gene: TRBJ2-7; v_gene: TRBV6-2/TRBV6-3; d_gene: TRBD2; abundance: few; CDR3aa: CASSYRAGGGHEQYF; CDR3nt: TGTGCCAGCAGTTACCGGGCGGGAGGTGGCCACGAGCAGTACTTC